The 17 T cell receptor beta chains given below trace back to one sample, sequenced in a study of human T cells and chemical hapten exposure. TCRdb fed the RACE reads into MiXCR, producing one record per CDR3 protein. The sample holds about 81,000 distinct CDR3 sequences, about a tenth seen once. Stated time point: patch test 2, 6 weeks after DPC sensitization. Stated treatment: therapeutic diphenylcyclopropenone sensitization with weekly scalp DPC. The starting material was whole blood, obtained in connection with sensitization to the hapten diphenylcyclopropenone (DPC). Source of these receptors: a woman younger than 45 with alopecia areata. Some clones in this sample may be carry-over from other donors' samples.

This clonotype was observed a few times. The gene calls are TRBV10-3 and TRBJ2-2; unclear D gene. V was shortened by 10 bases and J by 4 bases, with 10 bases between the two germline ends. Germline V gene lookup returns CDR1 ENHRY and CDR2 SYGVKD. The CDR3 covers 12 residues. CDR3 residues: CATKASTGELFF. CDR3 sequence (DNA): TGTGCCACCAAGGCGAGCACCGGGGAGCTGTTTTTT.

The rearrangement joins TRBV28 to TRBJ2-3; D may be TRBD1 or TRBD2 (5 bases each). The V end was cut by 10 bases, the J end by 5 bases, with 10 bases between. Per germline, CDR1 MDHEN and CDR2 SYDVKM. This CDR3 is 11 amino acids long. DNA for the CDR3: TGTGCCACGTTGGGGGTAGATACGCAGTATTTT. Translating gives CATLGVDTQYF.

The chain carries TRBV11-1 and TRBJ2-7; 9 bases align to TRBD1. Trimming cost V 6 bases and J 3 bases; bases outside gene matches: 6. There are 14 residues in the CDR3. Germline CDR1 is SGHAT and CDR2 is FQDESV (reference sequence). DNA for the CDR3: TGTGCCAGCAGATCGCCGGGACAGGGCTACGAGCAGTACTTC. Its protein product is CASRSPGQGYEQYF.

This clonotype was recorded at least ten times. The chain carries TRBV6-1 and TRBJ2-7; D gene unclear. The CDR3 has 15 residues. V was shortened by 10 bases and J by 2 bases, with 21 bases between the two germline ends. CDR1 MNHNS and CDR2 SASEGT come from the germline V gene. Written as DNA, the CDR3 is TGTGCCACCTTCCGGGCATCCCAGGCCCCCTACGAGCAGTACTTC. Translating it yields CATFRASQAPYEQYF.

At least ten counts were recorded for this clonotype. V usage is TRBV6-6 and J usage is TRBJ1-4, with D unclear. With 4 bases removed from V and 8 bases from J, the gap between germline ends came to 11 bases. The CDR3 consists of 13 residues. Germline CDR1 MNHNY, CDR2 SVGAGI (reference sequence). The CDR3 region is CASSSAGAEKLFF. The CDR3 DNA follows: TGTGCCAGCAGTTCAGCGGGAGCGGAAAAACTGTTTTTT.

This clonotype was seen many times. The chain is built from TRBV2 and TRBJ2-7; TRBD1 matches at 7 bases. Germline V gene lookup returns CDR1 SNHLY and CDR2 FYNNEI. V trimming: 4 bases; J trimming: 4 bases; junction bases outside the gene matches: 10. The CDR3 consists of 15 residues. DNA of the CDR3: TGTGCCAGCAGTGTCCCGGGACAGCCGCTTTACGAGCAGTACTTC. This encodes CASSVPGQPLYEQYF.

This clonotype has just a few counts. J is TRBJ1-4 and V is TRBV2, with 8 bases lining up with TRBD1. Trimming cost V 6 bases and J 7 bases; bases outside gene matches: 7. Germline V CDR1 and CDR2: SNHLY, FYNNEI. The CDR3 sequence is 14 residues long. The CDR3 region is CASSATGVGEKLFF. The DNA for the CDR3 is TGTGCCAGCAGCGCGACAGGGGTCGGTGAAAAACTGTTTTTT. Combining the CDR3 with reference TRBV2 and TRBJ1-4 gives the whole variable domain EPEVTQTPSHQVTQMGQEVILRCVPISNHLYFYWYRQILGQKVEFLVSFYNNEISEKSEIFDDQFSVERPDGSNFTLKIRSTKLEDSAMYFCASSATGVGEKLFFGSGTQLSVL.

This chain connects TRBV14 to TRBJ2-1, with a tentative D call TRBD2 (5 bases). The V end was cut by 0 bases, the J end by 3 bases, with 18 bases between. Germline CDR1 is SGHDN and CDR2 is FVKESK. This CDR3 is built from 18 residues. The CDR3 loop is CASSQDSLLASIYNEQFF. The CDR3 nucleotides read TGTGCCAGCAGCCAAGATTCCTTATTAGCGAGCATCTACAATGAGCAGTTCTTC.

There are a few counts of this clonotype. The chain couples TRBV29-1 to TRBJ2-5; no reliable D call. The CDR3 consists of 13 residues. Germline V gene sequence: CDR1 SQVTM, CDR2 ANQGSEA. The ends were cut back, 5 bases at V and 2 bases at J, with 12 bases in the middle. The CDR3 region is CSVRRILQETQYF. CDR3 DNA sequence: TGCAGCGTTAGGCGGATATTACAAGAGACCCAGTACTTC.

This clonotype has only a few counts. This chain links TRBV19 with TRBJ2-1; TRBD2 agrees at 7 bases. J was trimmed by 0 bases and V by 5 bases; bases with no gene match: 13. There are 18 residues in the CDR3. Germline assignment: CDR1 LNHDA and CDR2 SQIVND (reference sequence). The CDR3 coding sequence is TGTGCCAGTAGTCCCCTTGTCCCTAGCGGCGGCTCCTACAATGAGCAGTTCTTC. It encodes CASSPLVPSGGSYNEQFF. Variable domain in full (rest from reference TRBV19 and TRBJ2-1): DGGITQSPKYLFRKEGQNVTLSCEQNLNHDAMYWYRQDPGQGLRLIYYSQIVNDFQKGDIAEGYSVSREKKESFPLTVTSAQKNPTAFYLCASSPLVPSGGSYNEQFFGPGTRLTVL.

This clonotype appeared a few times. The V and J genes are TRBV7-6 and TRBJ1-1; weak D call: TRBD1 (6 bases). The CDR3 loop spans 15 amino acids. Germline CDR1 is SGHVS and CDR2 is FNYEAQ. Trimming took 0 bases from V and 8 from J, leaving 16 bases between them. The CDR3 region is CASSLAIQGMAEAFF. The DNA of the CDR3 is TGTGCCAGCAGCTTAGCGATTCAGGGGATGGCGGAAGCTTTCTTT.

This clonotype has only a few counts. This sequence joins TRBV19 and TRBJ1-5; 8 bases line up with TRBD1. With 7 bases clipped from V and 11 bases from J, the junction kept 7 bases outside the gene matches. CDR3 length: 12 residues. Per the germline V gene, CDR1 is LNHDA and CDR2 is SQIVND (reference sequence). The CDR3 DNA reads TGTGCCAGTATTGACAGGGGATGGTCCCAGCATTTT. This translates into CASIDRGWSQHF.

This clonotype was detected ten times or more. The rearrangement joins TRBV7-8 to TRBJ2-1; TRBD2 matches at 9 bases. Germline values: CDR1 SGHVS, CDR2 FQNEAQ. The CDR3 sequence is 16 residues long. V was clipped by 1 base and J by 8 bases; unmatched bases: 9. In nucleotides, the CDR3 is TGTGCCAGCAGCTTAGGACGTTTTAGCGGGAGAGATGAGCAGTTCTTC. Protein product: CASSLGRFSGRDEQFF. Full variable domain (missing parts from reference TRBV7-8 and TRBJ2-1): GAGVSQSPRYKVAKRGQDVALRCDPISGHVSLFWYQQALGQGPEFLTYFQNEAQLDKSGLPSDRFFAERPEGSVSTLKIQRTQQEDSAVYLCASSLGRFSGRDEQFFGPGTRLTVL.

V and J are TRBV12-3 or TRBV12-4 and TRBJ2-7; D gene ambiguous. Trimming took off 2 bases at V and 6 bases at J, with 11 bases between the two ends. The CDR3 sequence is 13 residues long. This CDR3 reads CASSLKSGVEQYF. The DNA of the CDR3 is TGTGCCAGCAGTTTAAAGTCAGGCGTCGAGCAGTACTTC.

CDR3 residues: CASNPGQAESGELFF. The CDR3 coding sequence is TGTGCCAGCAATCCGGGACAGGCCGAAAGTGGGGAGCTGTTTTTT. The chain employs TRBV11-3 and TRBJ2-2, with 8 bases that match TRBD1. Unmatched junction bases numbered 12, after V lost 7 bases and J lost 8 bases. Looked up from germline, CDR1 is SGHNT and CDR2 is YENEEA. The CDR3 spans 15 residues.

V is TRBV5-1 and J is TRBJ2-1; either TRBD1 or TRBD2 may fit D (6 bases each). Per the germline V gene, CDR1 is SGHRS and CDR2 is YFSETQ. V lost 3 bases and J 4 bases, leaving 23 bases between the germline ends. The CDR3 covers 18 residues. In DNA form, the CDR3 reads TGCGCCAGCAGCTCCGACACACTAGCTGGGGGGCCGTACAATGAGCAGTTCTTC. This sequence encodes CASSSDTLAGGPYNEQFF. Variable domain in full (rest from reference TRBV5-1 and TRBJ2-1): KAGVTQTPRYLIKTRGQQVTLSCSPISGHRSVSWYQQTPGQGLQFLFEYFSETQRNKGNFPGRFSGRQFSNSRSEMNVSTLELGDSALYLCASSSDTLAGGPYNEQFFGPGTRLTVL.

V is TRBV19 and J is TRBJ1-5; D might be TRBD1 (5 bases). Trimming removed 3 bases from V and 2 bases from J, with 11 bases in between. The germline V gene has CDR1 LNHDA and CDR2 SQIVND (reference sequence). The CDR3 sequence is 15 residues long. The CDR3 protein is CASSMTGGGNQPQHF. CDR3 DNA sequence: TGTGCCAGTAGTATGACTGGGGGGGGCAATCAGCCCCAGCATTTT.